This T cell receptor (beta chain) was sequenced during a study of blood T cell repertoires in COVID-19. Study context: From the United States, Italy and Spain came samples of acute and convalescent COVID-19. The analysed material was cDNA or gDNA that came from T cells, B-cell-depleted T cells, or PBMCs.

Authors' methods: Reference gene primer amplification gave estimated nucleated cell counts. The repertoire was sequenced with immunoSEQ multiplex PCR; TCRdb's copy has only in-frame clones and lacks some. V and J calls and clone size come straight from that table; D and trimming were deduced from the DNA. The sample yields a few hundred thousand clones, approximately 91% seen once. The material sequenced was peripheral blood. The sequence was collected from a woman in her sixties with acute or convalescent COVID-19.

This chain's CDR3 is CASSQERDGTAEAFF. The CDR3 DNA is TGCGCCAGCAGCCAAGAGAGGGATGGGACAGCTGAAGCTTTCTTT. This chain links TRBV4-1 with TRBJ1-1; 7 bases align to TRBD1. There are 15 residues in the CDR3. Germline V gene sequence: CDR1 MGHRA, CDR2 YSYEKL. V was clipped by 0 bases and J by 6 bases; unmatched bases: 7.